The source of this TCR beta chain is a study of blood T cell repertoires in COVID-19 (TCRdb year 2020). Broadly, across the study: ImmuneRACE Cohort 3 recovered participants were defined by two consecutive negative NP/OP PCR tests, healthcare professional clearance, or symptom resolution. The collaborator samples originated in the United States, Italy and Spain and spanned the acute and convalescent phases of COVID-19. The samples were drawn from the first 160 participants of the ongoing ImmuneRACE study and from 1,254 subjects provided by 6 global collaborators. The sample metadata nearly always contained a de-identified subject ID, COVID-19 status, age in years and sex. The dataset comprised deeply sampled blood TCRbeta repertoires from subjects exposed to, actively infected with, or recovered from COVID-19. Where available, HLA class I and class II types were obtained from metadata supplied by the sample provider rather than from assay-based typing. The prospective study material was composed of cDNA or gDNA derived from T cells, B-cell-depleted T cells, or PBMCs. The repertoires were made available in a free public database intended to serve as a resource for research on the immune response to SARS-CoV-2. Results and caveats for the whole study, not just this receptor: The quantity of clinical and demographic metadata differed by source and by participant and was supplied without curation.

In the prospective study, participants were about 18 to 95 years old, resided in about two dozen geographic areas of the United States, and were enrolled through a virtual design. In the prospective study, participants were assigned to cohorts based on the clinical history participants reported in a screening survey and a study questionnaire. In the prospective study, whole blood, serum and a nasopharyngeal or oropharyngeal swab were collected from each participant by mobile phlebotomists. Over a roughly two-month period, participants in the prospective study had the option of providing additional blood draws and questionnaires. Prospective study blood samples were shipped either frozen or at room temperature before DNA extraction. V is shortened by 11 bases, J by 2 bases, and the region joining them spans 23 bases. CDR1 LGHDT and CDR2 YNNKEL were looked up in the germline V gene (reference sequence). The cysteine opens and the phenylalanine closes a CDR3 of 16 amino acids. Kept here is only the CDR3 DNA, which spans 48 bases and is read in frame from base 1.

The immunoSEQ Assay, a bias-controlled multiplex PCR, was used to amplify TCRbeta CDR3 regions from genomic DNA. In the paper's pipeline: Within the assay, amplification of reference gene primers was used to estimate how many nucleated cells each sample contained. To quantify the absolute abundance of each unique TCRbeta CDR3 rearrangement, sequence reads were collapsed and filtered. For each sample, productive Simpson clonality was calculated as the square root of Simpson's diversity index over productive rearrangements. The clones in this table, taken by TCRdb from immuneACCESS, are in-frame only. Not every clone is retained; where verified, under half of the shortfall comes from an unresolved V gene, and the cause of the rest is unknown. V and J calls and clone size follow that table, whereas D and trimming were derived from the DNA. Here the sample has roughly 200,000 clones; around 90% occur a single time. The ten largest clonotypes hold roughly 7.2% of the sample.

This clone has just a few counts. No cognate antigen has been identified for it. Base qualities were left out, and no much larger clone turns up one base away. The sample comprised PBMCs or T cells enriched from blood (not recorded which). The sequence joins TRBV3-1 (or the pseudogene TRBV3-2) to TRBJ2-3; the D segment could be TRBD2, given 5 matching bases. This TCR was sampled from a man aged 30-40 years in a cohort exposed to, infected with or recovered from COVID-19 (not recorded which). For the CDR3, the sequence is CAAAVGSGEPTDTQYF. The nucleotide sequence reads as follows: TGTGCCGCCGCGGTCGGCAGCGGAGAGCCCACAGATACGCAGTATTTT.